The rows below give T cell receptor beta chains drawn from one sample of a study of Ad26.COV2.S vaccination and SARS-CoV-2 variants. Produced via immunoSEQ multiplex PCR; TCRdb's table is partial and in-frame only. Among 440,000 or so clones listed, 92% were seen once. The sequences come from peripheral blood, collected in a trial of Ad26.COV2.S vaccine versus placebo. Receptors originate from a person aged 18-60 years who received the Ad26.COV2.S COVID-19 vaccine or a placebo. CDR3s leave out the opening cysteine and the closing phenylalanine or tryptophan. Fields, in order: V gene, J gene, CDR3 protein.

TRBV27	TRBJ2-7	ASSGQGSYEQY
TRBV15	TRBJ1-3	ATSTGTTGNTIY
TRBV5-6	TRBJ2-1	ASSLPGTGGYNEQF
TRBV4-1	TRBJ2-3	ASRTSGAVSATDTQY
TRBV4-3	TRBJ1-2	ASSQDWTLNYGYT
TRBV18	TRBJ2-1	ASSPQESSYNEQF
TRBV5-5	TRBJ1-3	ASSLLPDSGNTIY
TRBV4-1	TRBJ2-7	ASSFLQRSGTGAYEQY
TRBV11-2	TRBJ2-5	ASSPQGQGETQY
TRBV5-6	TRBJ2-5	ASSLTETQY
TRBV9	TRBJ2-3	ASSAQSGNRHTDTQY
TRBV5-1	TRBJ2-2	ASSLDAGELF
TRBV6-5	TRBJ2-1	ASSFGQGDYEQF
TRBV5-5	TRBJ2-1	ASSLGAQGPYNEQF
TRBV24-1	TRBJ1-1	ATSGTGAGTEAF
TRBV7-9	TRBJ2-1	ASSLVSYNEQF
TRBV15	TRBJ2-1	ATSRDMLGQF
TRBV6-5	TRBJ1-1	AVVLGYTEAF
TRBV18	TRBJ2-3	ASSPPHLAGGHISTDTQY
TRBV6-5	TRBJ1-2	ASTPGQANYGYT
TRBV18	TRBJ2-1	ASSRLQGLYNEQF
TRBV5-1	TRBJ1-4	ASSPTLNEKLF
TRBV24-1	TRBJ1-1	ATSDYPVPLFDRTEAF
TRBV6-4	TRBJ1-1	ASRTGDVNTEAF
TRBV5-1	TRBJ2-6	ASSFGGNSGANVLT
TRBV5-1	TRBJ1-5	ASSSLFFYSNQPQH
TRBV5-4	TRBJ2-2	ASRRSGELF
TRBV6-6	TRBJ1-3	ASSYPRQNSGNTIY
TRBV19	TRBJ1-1	ASSIPPGTTLNTEAF
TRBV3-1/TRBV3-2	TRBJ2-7	ASSQGVRKPGEQY
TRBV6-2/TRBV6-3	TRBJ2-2	ASSPDRRPNTGELF
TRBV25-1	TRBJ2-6	ASSASSGANVLT
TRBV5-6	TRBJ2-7	ASSLRDRDLEQY
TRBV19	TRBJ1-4	ASSIWDFRNEKLF
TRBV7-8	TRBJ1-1	ASCRLRGPSMNTEAF
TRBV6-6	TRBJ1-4	ASSWGDRAEKLF
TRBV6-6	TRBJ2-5	ASSYGTGDETQY
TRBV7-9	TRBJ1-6	ASSLDVFLGRSPLH
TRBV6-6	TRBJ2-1	ASTGGGPAHLYEQF
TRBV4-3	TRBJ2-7	ASSQASDRPYYEQY
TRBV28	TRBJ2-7	ASIQADRPYEQY
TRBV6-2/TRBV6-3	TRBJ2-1	ASSYDRDRSPNEQF
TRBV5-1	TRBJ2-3	ASSPVLRQGSGTDTQY
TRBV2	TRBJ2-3	ASSTQPRSDTQY
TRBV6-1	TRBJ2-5	ASSEGSTRGETQY
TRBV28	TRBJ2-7	ASTEQGVGAYEQY
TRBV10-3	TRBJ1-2	AISTGSGGYT
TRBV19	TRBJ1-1	ASSISRIKNTEAF
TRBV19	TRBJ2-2	ASSILARTGRAGELF
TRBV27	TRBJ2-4	ASSLWGSKNIQY
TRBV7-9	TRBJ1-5	ASSLESSNTAQH
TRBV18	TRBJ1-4	ASSPPSRDWGEKLF
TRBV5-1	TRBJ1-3	ASSSDSASGNTIY